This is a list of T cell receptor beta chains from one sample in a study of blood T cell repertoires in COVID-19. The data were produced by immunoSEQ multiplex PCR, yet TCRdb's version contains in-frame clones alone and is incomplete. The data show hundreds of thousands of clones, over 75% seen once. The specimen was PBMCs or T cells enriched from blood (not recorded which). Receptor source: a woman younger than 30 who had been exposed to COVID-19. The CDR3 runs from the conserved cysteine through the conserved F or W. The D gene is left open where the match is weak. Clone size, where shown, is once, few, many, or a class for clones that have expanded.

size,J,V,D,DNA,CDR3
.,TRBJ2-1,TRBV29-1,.,TGCAGCGTTGAGCTAACTAGCAACAATGAGCAGTTCTTC,CSVELTSNNEQFF
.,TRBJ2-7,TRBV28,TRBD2,TGTGCCAGCAGTTTAACAGCGGGGGGACGGGAGCAGTACTTC,CASSLTAGGREQYF
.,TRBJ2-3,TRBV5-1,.,TGCGCCAGCAGCATAGAACAGGGACCCACAGATACGCAGTATTTT,CASSIEQGPTDTQYF
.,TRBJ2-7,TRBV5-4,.,TGTGCCAGCACCCCATTGGCCCCTGGCAACGAGCAGTACTTC,CASTPLAPGNEQYF
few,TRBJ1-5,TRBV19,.,TGTGCCAGTAGTATAGATTATCGCCTAATAAATCAGCCCCAGCATTTT,CASSIDYRLINQPQHF
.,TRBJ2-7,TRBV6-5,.,TGTGCCAGCAGTTACACGGGGGCCTACGAGCAGTACTTC,CASSYTGAYEQYF
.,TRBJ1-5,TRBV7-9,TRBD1,TGTGCCAGCAGCCAGGGACAGCTCAATCAGCCCCAGCATTTT,CASSQGQLNQPQHF
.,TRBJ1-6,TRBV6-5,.,TGTGCCAGCACCGTACAGGGAATAAATTCACCCCTCCACTTT,CASTVQGINSPLHF
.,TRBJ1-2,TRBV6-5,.,TGTGCCAGCAGCATACAGGCAGAAGTCAGGTACACCTTC,CASSIQAEVRYTF
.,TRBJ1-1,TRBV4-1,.,TGCGCCAGCAGCCCGCGGGAGGGAGGCACTGAAGCTTTCTTT,CASSPREGGTEAFF
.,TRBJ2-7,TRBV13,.,TGTGCCAGCTCCACTCTCTCCTACGAGCAGTACTTC,CASSTLSYEQYF
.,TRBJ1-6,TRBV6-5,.,TGTGCCAGCAGTCCGGCAGGGGTTAATAATTCACCCCTCCACTTT,CASSPAGVNNSPLHF
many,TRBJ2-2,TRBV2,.,TGTGCCAGCAGTTCGGGACTGACGAACACCGGGGAGCTGTTTTTT,CASSSGLTNTGELFF
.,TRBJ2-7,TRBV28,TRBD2,TGTGCCAGCAGTCCCTATCTAGCGGGATCTCGCTACGAGCAGTACTTC,CASSPYLAGSRYEQYF
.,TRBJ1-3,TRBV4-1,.,TGCGCCAGCAGCCTCGGGGGGGGCTCTGGAAACACCATATATTTT,CASSLGGGSGNTIYF
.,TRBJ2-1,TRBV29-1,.,TGCAGCGTTGGGGGCAGGACTATGACGAGTAATGAGCAGTTCTTC,CSVGGRTMTSNEQFF
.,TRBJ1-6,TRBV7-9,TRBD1,TGTGCCAGCAGCTCCAGGGACAGAAAAGGTTCACCCCTCCACTTT,CASSSRDRKGSPLHF
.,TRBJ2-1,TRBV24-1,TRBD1,TGTGCCACCAGTGATTCCCGGGACAGGGTCTACAATGAGCAGTTCTTC,CATSDSRDRVYNEQFF
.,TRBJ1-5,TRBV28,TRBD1,TGTGCCAGCAGTTTATCGGGACAGGGGAATCAGCCCCAGCATTTT,CASSLSGQGNQPQHF
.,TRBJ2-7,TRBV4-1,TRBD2,TGCGCCAGCAGCCAGGAAGGGACTAGCGGGGCCTACGAGCAGTACTTC,CASSQEGTSGAYEQYF
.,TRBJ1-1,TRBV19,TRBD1,TGTGCCAGTAGTCTGCAGGGGGCTAGCACTGAAGCTTTCTTT,CASSLQGASTEAFF
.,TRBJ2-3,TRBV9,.,TGTGCCAGCGGAGGGGGGGACACAGATACGCAGTATTTT,CASGGGDTDTQYF
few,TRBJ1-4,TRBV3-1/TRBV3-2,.,TGTGCCAGCAGCCAAGTACGGGGAGAACTGTTTTTT,CASSQVRGELFF
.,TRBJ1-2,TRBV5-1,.,TGCGCCAGCAGCTTTGGGGTGGCAGAGCGGGGCTACACCTTC,CASSFGVAERGYTF
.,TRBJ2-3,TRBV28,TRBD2,TGTGCCAGCAGTTTTGCCCGAGCGGGGGGGCTGGAAGATACGCAGTATTTT,CASSFARAGGLEDTQYF
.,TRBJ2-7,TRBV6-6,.,TGTGCCAGCAGTTACTCACAGGGCGAGCAGTACTTC,CASSYSQGEQYF
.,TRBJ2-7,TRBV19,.,TGTGCCAGTAGTATGAGCGCCTTCCGTAGTGTCGGCGGATACGAGCAGTACTTC,CASSMSAFRSVGGYEQYF
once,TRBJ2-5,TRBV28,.,TGTGCCAGCAGTCCCCGAGAGACCCAGTACTTC,CASSPRETQYF
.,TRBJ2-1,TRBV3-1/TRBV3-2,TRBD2,TGTGCCAGCAGCCACTTGGGGACTAGTAACCGGGTTGAGCAGTTCTTC,CASSHLGTSNRVEQFF
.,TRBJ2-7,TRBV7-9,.,TGTGCCAGCAGCTTAGGGCGGACTCCCTCCTACGAGCAGTACTTC,CASSLGRTPSYEQYF
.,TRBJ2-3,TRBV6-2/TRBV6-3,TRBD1,TGTGCCAGCAGTTGGACAGGGGGTAGCACAGATACGCAGTATTTT,CASSWTGGSTDTQYF
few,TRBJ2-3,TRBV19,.,TGTGCCAGTAGTATCTCGCCATCCCCCAGTCAAGATACGCAGTATTTT,CASSISPSPSQDTQYF
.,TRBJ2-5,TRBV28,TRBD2,TGTGCCAGCGTGCCTAGCGGAAGTTCCATCGGAGAGACCCAGTACTTC,CASVPSGSSIGETQYF
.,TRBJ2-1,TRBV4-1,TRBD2,TGCGCCAGCAGCCAAGGTCCAGCGGGAGCCTTCTGGATCTTC,CASSQGPAGAFWIF
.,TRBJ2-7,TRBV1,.,TGCACCAGCAGCCAAGAGAGGCGATGCTACGAGCAGTACTTC,CTSSQERRCYEQYF
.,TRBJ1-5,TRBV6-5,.,TGTGCCAGCAGCCACACCGACAATCAGCCCCAGCATTTT,CASSHTDNQPQHF
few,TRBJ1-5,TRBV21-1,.,TGTGCCAGCAGCTCTCAGCGGGACACACGTAGCAATCAGCCCCAGCATTTT,CASSSQRDTRSNQPQHF
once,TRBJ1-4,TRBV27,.,TGTGCCAGCAGTTTACAGGGTTGGCCTGGACCTAATGAAAAACTGTTTTTT,CASSLQGWPGPNEKLFF
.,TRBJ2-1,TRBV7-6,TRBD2,TGTGCCAGCAGCTTACAAGCGGGAGGATACTCCTACAATGAGCAGTTCTTC,CASSLQAGGYSYNEQFF